The 8 T cell receptor beta chains below come from one sample, sequenced in a study of blood T cell repertoires in COVID-19. The method was immunoSEQ multiplex PCR; TCRdb's version includes in-frame clones alone and lacks a portion of them. This table has hundreds of thousands of clones, almost 90% appearing once. The source material was PBMCs or T cells enriched from blood (not recorded which). These receptors were obtained from a woman under 30 with acute COVID-19.

This clone was seen once. The rearrangement joins TRBV2 to TRBJ2-7, with a possible D match to TRBD2 (6 bases). The CDR3 sequence is 12 residues long. V lost 4 bases to trimming and J lost 7 bases, with 11 bases between them. Germline CDR1 and CDR2: SNHLY and FYNNEI. The CDR3 region has the DNA TGTGCCAGCAGTGTCCGCGGGGAGGAGCAGTACTTC. It specifies CASSVRGEEQYF.

The chain combines TRBV24-1 with TRBJ1-2; 10 bases are a match to TRBD1. This CDR3 has 18 amino acids. The V segment lost 3 bases and the J segment 4 bases; nucleotides outside the gene matches: 13. Germline CDR1 reads KGHDR; CDR2 reads SFDVKD. Written as DNA, the CDR3 is TGTGCCACCAGTGATGCGGGGGCTGGGGACAGGGGAGGCTATGGCTACACCTTC. Its translation is CATSDAGAGDRGGYGYTF.

The rearrangement joins TRBV27 to TRBJ1-1, with 8 bases identical to TRBD1. The CDR3 loop spans 14 amino acids. CDR1 MNHEY and CDR2 SMNVEV come from the germline V gene (reference sequence). V lost 10 bases and J lost 1; bases outside the gene matches: 8. The CDR3 loop reads CATADRVPNTEAFF. CDR3 nucleotide sequence: TGTGCCACCGCGGACAGGGTGCCGAACACTGAAGCTTTCTTT.

The chain recombines TRBV11-3 with TRBJ2-2; the match to TRBD2 covers 8 bases. The germline V gene has CDR1 SGHNT and CDR2 YENEEA. The CDR3 is 14 amino acids. With V trimmed by 5 bases and J by 6 bases, 5 bases remained unmatched. The DNA for the CDR3 is TGTGCCAGCAGCCCCACGACTAGCGCCGGGGAGCTGTTTTTT. Protein product: CASSPTTSAGELFF.

This chain links TRBV5-6 with TRBJ1-1; D is ambiguous. This CDR3 spans 11 amino acids. Germline CDR1 SGHDT, CDR2 YYEEEE. Trimming removed 1 base from V and 5 bases from J, with 3 bases in between. The CDR3 is CASSLYTEAFF. Here the CDR3 DNA reads TGTGCCAGCAGCTTGTATACTGAAGCTTTCTTT.

Regarding this clone: This sample includes further DNA sequences coding for the same CDR3. The rearrangement joins TRBV11-3 to TRBJ2-3; 8 nucleotides line up with TRBD1. This CDR3 is 15 amino acids long. V lost 1 base, J lost 3 bases, and 3 bases stayed unmatched. The germline CDR1 and CDR2 sequences are SGHNT and YENEEA. The DNA of the CDR3 is TGTGCCAGCAGCTTAGGTCGACAGGGGACAGATACGCAGTATTTT. Translating it yields CASSLGRQGTDTQYF. Using reference TRBV11-3 and TRBJ2-3 for the parts outside the CDR3, the full variable domain is EAGVVQSPRYKIIEKKQPVAFWCNPISGHNTLYWYLQNLGQGPELLIRYENEEAVDDSQLPKDRFSAERLKGVDSTLKIQPAELGDSAVYLCASSLGRQGTDTQYFGPGTRLTVL.

The chain combines TRBV7-2 with TRBJ2-1; D is uncertain. V was shortened by 0 bases and J by 9 bases, with 6 bases between the two germline ends. Germline V gives CDR1 SGHTA, CDR2 FQGNSA. The CDR3 consists of 12 residues. The CDR3 region has the DNA TGTGCCAGCAGCTTAGCTGGCCGTGAGCAGTTCTTC. Protein: CASSLAGREQFF.

The chain joins TRBV7-9 to TRBJ2-5; D gene unclear. The germline V gene has CDR1 SEHNR and CDR2 FQNEAQ (reference sequence). V shed 3 bases and J shed 3 bases, with 8 bases lying between them. The CDR3 is 13 residues long. The CDR3 DNA is TGTGCCAGCAGCTTGGCAGTGGAAGAGACCCAGTACTTC. Its protein product is CASSLAVEETQYF. The entire variable domain, with the rest obtained from reference TRBV7-9 and TRBJ2-5, is as follows: DTGVSQNPRHKITKRGQNVTFRCDPISEHNRLYWYRQTLGQGPEFLTYFQNEAQLEKSRLLSDRFSAERPKGSFSTLEIQRTEQGDSAMYLCASSLAVEETQYFGPGTRLLVL.